These 8 T cell receptor beta chains originate from one sample sequenced in a study of patients and donors after allogeneic stem cell transplantation. TCRdb fed the RT-PCR reads into MiXCR, producing one record per CDR3 protein. The table has approximately 90,000 distinct CDR3 sequences, just under 5% seen once; the top ten hold 2% to 3%. The sample was blood, either unsorted or a sorted T cell fraction (not recorded which). The receptor set was obtained from a human donor who was either an allogeneic HSCT recipient or a stem cell or donor lymphocyte infusion donor (not recorded which). It is not recorded whose cells these are; they may come from a transplant donor.

J is TRBJ1-2 and V is TRBV20-1, with a tentative D call TRBD1 (5 bases). V gave up 7 bases and J gave up 9 bases, with 30 bases separating them. CDR1 and CDR2 from the germline V gene are DFQATT and SNEGSKA (reference sequence). This CDR3 contains 16 residues. CDR3 amino acids: CSVGAGLGSTAYSYTF. CDR3 sequence (DNA): TGCAGTGTTGGGGCTGGTCTTGGGTCAACGGCGTATAGCTACACCTTC.

This clonotype was detected ten times or more. The V and J genes are TRBV5-1 and TRBJ2-3; the match to TRBD1 covers 7 bases. The V and J ends lost 0 bases and 6 bases, in that order; junction bases with no gene match: 13. Looked up from germline, CDR1 is SGHRS and CDR2 is YFSETQ. This CDR3 has 17 residues. The chain's CDR3 is CASSLVHRGGPQDTQYF. The CDR3 DNA follows: TGCGCCAGCAGCTTGGTCCACAGGGGTGGCCCCCAGGATACGCAGTATTTT. The full variable domain, its missing parts supplied by reference TRBV5-1 and TRBJ2-3, is KAGVTQTPRYLIKTRGQQVTLSCSPISGHRSVSWYQQTPGQGLQFLFEYFSETQRNKGNFPGRFSGRQFSNSRSEMNVSTLELGDSALYLCASSLVHRGGPQDTQYFGPGTRLTVL.

This clonotype was observed many times. The rearrangement uses TRBV4-2 and TRBJ1-5; 8 bases are a match to TRBD1. Germline-derived CDR1 and CDR2 are LGHNA and YNFKEQ. This CDR3 is 17 amino acids long. Trimming removed 0 bases from V and 9 bases from J; junction bases left unmatched: 13. Written as DNA, the CDR3 is TGTGCCAGCAGCCAAGATCTCGGACAGGGTGCCCCAACGCCCCAGCATTTT. It translates to CASSQDLGQGAPTPQHF.

Comment on this clonotype: A much bigger clone sits one base away, suggesting this may be a read error. The genes are TRBV7-8 and TRBJ2-2; the match to TRBD1 covers 9 bases. Per germline, CDR1 SGHVS and CDR2 FQNEAQ. This CDR3 has 15 residues. CDR3 amino acids: CASSLGTGNTAELFF. The CDR3 nucleotides read TGTGCCAGCAGCTTGGGGACAGGGAACACCGCGGAGCTGTTTTTT.

This clonotype was found many times. V is TRBV7-9 and J is TRBJ1-1; 8 bases match TRBD1. J lost 3 bases, V lost 3 bases, and 3 bases had no gene match. This CDR3 spans 14 amino acids. Germline V gives CDR1 SEHNR, CDR2 FQNEAQ (reference sequence). Here the CDR3 DNA reads TGTGCCAGCAGCTTTCAACAGGGGGACACTGAAGCTTTCTTT. As protein: CASSFQQGDTEAFF. The complete variable domain, with remaining parts taken from reference TRBV7-9 and TRBJ1-1, reads DTGVSQNPRHKITKRGQNVTFRCDPISEHNRLYWYRQTLGQGPEFLTYFQNEAQLEKSRLLSDRFSAERPKGSFSTLEIQRTEQGDSAMYLCASSFQQGDTEAFFGQGTRLTVV.

This clonotype showed up many times. The chain joins TRBV5-1 to TRBJ2-7, with TRBD2 matching over 9 bases. The J segment lost 2 bases and the V segment lost 4 bases, leaving 7 bases of the junction unmatched. This CDR3 is 15 amino acids long. CDR1 and CDR2 (germline): SGHRS, YFSETQ. The CDR3 here is CASSDASGTPYEQYF. The CDR3 DNA is TGCGCCAGCAGCGATGCTAGCGGGACCCCCTACGAGCAGTACTTC.

This clonotype was seen at least ten times. CDR3 nucleotides: TGCAGTGCTGCTCAACAGGGGATCACAGATACGCAGTATTTT. Translated, it gives CSAAQQGITDTQYF. V gene TRBV20-1 combines with J gene TRBJ2-3, with TRBD1 identical over 7 bases. Germline V gene sequence: CDR1 DFQATT, CDR2 SNEGSKA (reference sequence). This CDR3 has 14 amino acids. V lost 5 bases, J lost 2 bases, and 7 bases stayed unmatched.

Many counts were recorded for this clonotype. The chain recombines TRBV25-1 with TRBJ1-2, with 7 bases aligning to TRBD1. With V trimmed by 9 bases and J by 9 bases, 13 bases remained unmatched. CDR1 is MGHDK, CDR2 SYGVNS, per germline. CDR3 length: 13 residues. DNA of the CDR3: TGTGCCAGTACCTATGGGACAGCGGGGAGCTACACCTTC. It specifies CASTYGTAGSYTF.